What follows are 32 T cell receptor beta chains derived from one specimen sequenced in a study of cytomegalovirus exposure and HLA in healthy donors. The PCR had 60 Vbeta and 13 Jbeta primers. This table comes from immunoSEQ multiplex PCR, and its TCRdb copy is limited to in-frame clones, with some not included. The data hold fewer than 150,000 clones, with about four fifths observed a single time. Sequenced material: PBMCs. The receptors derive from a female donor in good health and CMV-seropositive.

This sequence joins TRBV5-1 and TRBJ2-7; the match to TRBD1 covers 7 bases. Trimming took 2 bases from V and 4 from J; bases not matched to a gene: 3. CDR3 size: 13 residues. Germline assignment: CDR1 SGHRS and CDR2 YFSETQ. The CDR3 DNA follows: TGCGCCAGCAGCTTAAGACAGGGTTACGAGCAGTACTTC. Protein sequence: CASSLRQGYEQYF.

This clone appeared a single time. The CDR3 DNA is TGTGCCAGCAGTGGAGTTAGCAGGGGTTCTGGCTACACCTTC. Its protein product is CASSGVSRGSGYTF. J is TRBJ1-2 and V is TRBV2; tentatively, D is TRBD1 (6 bases). Germline lookup yields CDR1 SNHLY and CDR2 FYNNEI. The germline V and J ends were trimmed by 4 bases and 7 bases, with 16 bases remaining between them. The CDR3 consists of 14 residues.

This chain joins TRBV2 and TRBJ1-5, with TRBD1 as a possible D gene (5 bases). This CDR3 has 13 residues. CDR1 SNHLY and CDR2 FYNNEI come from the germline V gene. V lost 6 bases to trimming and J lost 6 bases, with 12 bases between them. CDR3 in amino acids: CASSPEGVQPQHF. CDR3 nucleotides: TGTGCCAGCAGCCCAGAAGGGGTTCAGCCCCAGCATTTT.

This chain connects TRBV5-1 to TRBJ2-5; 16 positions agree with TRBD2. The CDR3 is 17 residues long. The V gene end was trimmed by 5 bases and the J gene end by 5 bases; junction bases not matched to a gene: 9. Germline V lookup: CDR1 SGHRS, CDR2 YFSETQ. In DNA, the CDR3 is TGCGCCAGCAGACGGTCTGGGACTAGCGGGGGGGTGGAGACCCAGTACTTC. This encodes CASRRSGTSGGVETQYF.

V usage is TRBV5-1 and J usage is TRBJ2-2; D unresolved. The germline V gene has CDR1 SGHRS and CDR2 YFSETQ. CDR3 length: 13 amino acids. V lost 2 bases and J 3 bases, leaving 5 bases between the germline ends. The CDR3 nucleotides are TGCGCCAGCAGCTTCCAGGACACCGGGGAGCTGTTTTTT. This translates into CASSFQDTGELFF.

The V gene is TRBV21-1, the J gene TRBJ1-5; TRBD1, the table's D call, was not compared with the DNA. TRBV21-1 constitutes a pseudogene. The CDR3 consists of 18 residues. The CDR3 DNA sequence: TGTGCCAGCAGCGCCTCGAACCAAACAGGGGGGATATATCAGCCCCAGCATTTT. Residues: CASSASNQTGGIYQPQHF.

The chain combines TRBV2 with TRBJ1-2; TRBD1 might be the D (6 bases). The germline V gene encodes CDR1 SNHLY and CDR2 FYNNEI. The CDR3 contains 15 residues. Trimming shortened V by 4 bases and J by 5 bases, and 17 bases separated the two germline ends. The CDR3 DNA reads TGTGCCAGCAGTGTTCTTGTAGGGGGAGCGTATGGCTACACCTTC. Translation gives CASSVLVGGAYGYTF.

The DNA for the CDR3 is TGTGCCAGCAGTTACGACAGAAGAGGCTACACCTTC. Translation: CASSYDRRGYTF. The J gene is TRBJ1-2, the V gene TRBV6-5, with a possible D match to TRBD1 (5 bases). With 2 bases removed from V and 8 bases from J, the gap between germline ends came to 9 bases. The germline V gene encodes CDR1 MNHEY and CDR2 SVGAGI. The CDR3 runs to 12 residues.

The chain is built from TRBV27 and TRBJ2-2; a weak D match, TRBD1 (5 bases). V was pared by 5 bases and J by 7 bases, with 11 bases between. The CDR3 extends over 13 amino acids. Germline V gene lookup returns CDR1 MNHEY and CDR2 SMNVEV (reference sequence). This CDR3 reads CASSTQGFGELFF. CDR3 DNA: TGTGCCAGCAGTACTCAGGGTTTCGGGGAGCTGTTTTTT.

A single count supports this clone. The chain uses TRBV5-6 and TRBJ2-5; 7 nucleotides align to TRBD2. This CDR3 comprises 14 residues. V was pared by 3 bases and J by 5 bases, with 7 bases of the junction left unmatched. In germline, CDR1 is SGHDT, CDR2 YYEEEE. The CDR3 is CASSWEGSRETQYF. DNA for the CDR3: TGTGCCAGCAGCTGGGAGGGTTCTCGGGAGACCCAGTACTTC.

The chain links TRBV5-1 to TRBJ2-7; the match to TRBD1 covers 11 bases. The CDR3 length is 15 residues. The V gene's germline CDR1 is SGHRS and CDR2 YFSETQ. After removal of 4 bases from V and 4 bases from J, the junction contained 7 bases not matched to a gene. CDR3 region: CASSPGTGGGYEQYF. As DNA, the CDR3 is TGCGCCAGCAGCCCCGGGACAGGGGGTGGGTACGAGCAGTACTTC.

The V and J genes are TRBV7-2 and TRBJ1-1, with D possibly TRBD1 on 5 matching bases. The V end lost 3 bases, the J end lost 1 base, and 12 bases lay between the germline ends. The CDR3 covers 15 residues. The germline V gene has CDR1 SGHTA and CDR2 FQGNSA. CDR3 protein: CASSLNRPPNTEAFF. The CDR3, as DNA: TGTGCCAGCAGCTTGAACAGGCCTCCGAACACTGAAGCTTTCTTT.

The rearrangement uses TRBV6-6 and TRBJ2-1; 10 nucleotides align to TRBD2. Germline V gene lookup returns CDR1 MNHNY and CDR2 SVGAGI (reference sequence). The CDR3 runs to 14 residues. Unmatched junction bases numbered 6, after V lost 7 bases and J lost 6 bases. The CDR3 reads CASTISGGSNEQFF. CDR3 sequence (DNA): TGTGCCAGCACGATTAGCGGGGGGAGCAATGAGCAGTTCTTC.

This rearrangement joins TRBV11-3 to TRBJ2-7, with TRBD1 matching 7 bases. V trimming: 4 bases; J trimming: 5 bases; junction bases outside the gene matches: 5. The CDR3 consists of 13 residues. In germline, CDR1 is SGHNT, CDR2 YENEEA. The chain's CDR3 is CASSSRTGNEQYF. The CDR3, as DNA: TGTGCCAGCAGCTCAAGGACAGGAAACGAGCAGTACTTC.

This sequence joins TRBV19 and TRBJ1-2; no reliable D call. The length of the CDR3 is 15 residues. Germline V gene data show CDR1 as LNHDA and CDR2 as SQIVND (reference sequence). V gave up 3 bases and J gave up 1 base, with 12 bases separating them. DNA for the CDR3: TGTGCCAGTAGTATCGAGCACGGTTTTAACTATGGCTACACCTTC. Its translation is CASSIEHGFNYGYTF.

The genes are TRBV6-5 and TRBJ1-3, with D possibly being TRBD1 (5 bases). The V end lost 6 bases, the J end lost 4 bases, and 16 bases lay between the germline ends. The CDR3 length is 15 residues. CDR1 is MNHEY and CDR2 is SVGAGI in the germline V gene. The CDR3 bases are TGTGCCAGCAGCCCCCTTTGGGGCACAGGAAACACCATATATTTT. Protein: CASSPLWGTGNTIYF.

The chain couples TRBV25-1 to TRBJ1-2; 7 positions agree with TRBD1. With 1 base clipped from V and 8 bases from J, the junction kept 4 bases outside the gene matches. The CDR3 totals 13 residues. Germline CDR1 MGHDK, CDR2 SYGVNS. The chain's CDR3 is CASSEWGTEGYTF. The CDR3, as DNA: TGTGCCAGCAGTGAATGGGGGACAGAGGGCTACACCTTC.

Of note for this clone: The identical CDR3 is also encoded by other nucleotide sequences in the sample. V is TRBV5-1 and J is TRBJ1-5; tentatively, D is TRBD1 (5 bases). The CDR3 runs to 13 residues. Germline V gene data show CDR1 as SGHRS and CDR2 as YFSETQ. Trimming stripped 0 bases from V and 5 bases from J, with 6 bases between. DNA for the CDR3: TGCGCCAGCAGCTTGGCGGGGGATCAGCCCCAGCATTTT. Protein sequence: CASSLAGDQPQHF. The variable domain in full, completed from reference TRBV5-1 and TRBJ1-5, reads KAGVTQTPRYLIKTRGQQVTLSCSPISGHRSVSWYQQTPGQGLQFLFEYFSETQRNKGNFPGRFSGRQFSNSRSEMNVSTLELGDSALYLCASSLAGDQPQHFGDGTRLSIL.

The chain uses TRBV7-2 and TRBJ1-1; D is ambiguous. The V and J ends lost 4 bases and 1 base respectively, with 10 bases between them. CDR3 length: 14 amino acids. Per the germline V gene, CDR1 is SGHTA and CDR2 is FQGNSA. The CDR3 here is CASSYLGPNTEAFF. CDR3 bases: TGTGCCAGCAGCTACCTTGGGCCGAACACTGAAGCTTTCTTT.

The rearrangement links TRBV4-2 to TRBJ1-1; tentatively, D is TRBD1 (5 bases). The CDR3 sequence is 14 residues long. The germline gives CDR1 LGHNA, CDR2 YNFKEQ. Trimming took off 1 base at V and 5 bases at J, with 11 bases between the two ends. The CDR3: CASSQGRGFTEAFF. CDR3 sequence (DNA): TGTGCCAGCAGCCAAGGCCGGGGGTTTACTGAAGCTTTCTTT.

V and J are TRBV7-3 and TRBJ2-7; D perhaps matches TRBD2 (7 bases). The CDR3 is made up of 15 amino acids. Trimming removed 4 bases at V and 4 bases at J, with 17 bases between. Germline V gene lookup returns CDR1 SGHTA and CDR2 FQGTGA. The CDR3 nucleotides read TGTGCCAGCAGCTGGATCGGGGGGCGCGGATACGAGCAGTACTTC. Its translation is CASSWIGGRGYEQYF.

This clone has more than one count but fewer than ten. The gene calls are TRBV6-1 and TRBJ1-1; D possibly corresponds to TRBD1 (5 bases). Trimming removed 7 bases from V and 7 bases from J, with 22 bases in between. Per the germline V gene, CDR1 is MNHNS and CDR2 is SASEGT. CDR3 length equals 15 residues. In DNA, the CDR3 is TGTGCCAGCACCATGGGGGTGGGCTCGGGGGGTGAAGCTTTCTTT. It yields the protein CASTMGVGSGGEAFF.

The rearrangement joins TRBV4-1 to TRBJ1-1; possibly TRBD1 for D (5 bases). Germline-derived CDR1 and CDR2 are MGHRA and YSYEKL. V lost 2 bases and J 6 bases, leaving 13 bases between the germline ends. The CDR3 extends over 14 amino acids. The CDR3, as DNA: TGCGCCAGCAGCCAACCGGGGGATGCCTCTGAAGCTTTCTTT. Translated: CASSQPGDASEAFF.

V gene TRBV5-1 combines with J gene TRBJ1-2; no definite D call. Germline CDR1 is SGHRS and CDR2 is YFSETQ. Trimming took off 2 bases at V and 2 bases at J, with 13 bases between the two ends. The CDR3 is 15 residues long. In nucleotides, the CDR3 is TGCGCCAGCAGCTTCCTCTTCGGGGAGAACTATGGCTACACCTTC. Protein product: CASSFLFGENYGYTF.

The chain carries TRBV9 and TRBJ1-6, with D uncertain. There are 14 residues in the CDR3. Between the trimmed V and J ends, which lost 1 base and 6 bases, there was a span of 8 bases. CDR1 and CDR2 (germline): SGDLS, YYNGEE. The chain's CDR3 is CASSVYSSNSPLHF. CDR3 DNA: TGTGCCAGCAGCGTATACAGCTCTAATTCACCCCTCCACTTT.

CDR3 region: CASSSRQGVNTEAFF. The CDR3 DNA is TGTGCCAGCAGTTCGAGACAGGGGGTGAACACTGAAGCTTTCTTT. The chain has TRBV6-5 and TRBJ1-1; 9 positions agree with TRBD1. The germline V gene has CDR1 MNHEY and CDR2 SVGAGI. With V trimmed by 4 bases and J by 0 bases, 3 bases remained unmatched. CDR3 length: 15 amino acids.

CDR3 residues: CATSRIQLAGGRETQYF. For the CDR3, the DNA is TGTGCCACCAGCAGAATACAGCTAGCGGGGGGGCGGGAGACCCAGTACTTC. V is TRBV15 and J is TRBJ2-5; 12 bases are shared with TRBD2. Trimming cost V 2 bases and J 5 bases; bases outside gene matches: 9. Germline V lookup: CDR1 LNHNV, CDR2 YYDKDF (reference sequence). The CDR3 runs to 17 residues.

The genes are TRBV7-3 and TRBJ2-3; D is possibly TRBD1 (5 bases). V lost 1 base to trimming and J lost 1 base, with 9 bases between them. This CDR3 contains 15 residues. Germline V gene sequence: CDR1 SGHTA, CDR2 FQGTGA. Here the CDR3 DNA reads TGTGCCAGCAGCTTAATCGCGACAGGCACAGATACGCAGTATTTT. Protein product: CASSLIATGTDTQYF.

The CDR3 DNA reads TGTGCCAGCAGTAAAGGACAGACCTCCTACGAGCAGTACTTC. Its translation: CASSKGQTSYEQYF. The rearrangement joins TRBV2 to TRBJ2-7; D may be TRBD1 (6 bases). CDR1 and CDR2 from the germline V gene are SNHLY and FYNNEI. This CDR3 has 14 amino acids. Trimming stripped 5 bases from V and 0 bases from J, with 11 bases between.

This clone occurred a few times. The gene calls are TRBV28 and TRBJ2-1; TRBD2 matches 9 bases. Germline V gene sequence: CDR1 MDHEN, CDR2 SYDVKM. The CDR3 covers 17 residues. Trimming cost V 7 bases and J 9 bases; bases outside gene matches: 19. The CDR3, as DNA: TGTGCCAGCACCCCTTTACCTTCTAGCGGGACATATGGTGAGCAGTTCTTC. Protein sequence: CASTPLPSSGTYGEQFF.

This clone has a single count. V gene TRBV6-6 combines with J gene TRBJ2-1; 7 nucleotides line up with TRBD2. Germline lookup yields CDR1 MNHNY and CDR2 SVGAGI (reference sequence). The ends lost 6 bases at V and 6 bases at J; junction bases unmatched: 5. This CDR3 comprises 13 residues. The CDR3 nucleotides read TGTGCCAGCAGCCCGCGCGGGGGCAATGAGCAGTTCTTC. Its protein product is CASSPRGGNEQFF.

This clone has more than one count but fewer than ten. In DNA, the CDR3 is TGTGCCAGCAGCCACGGACAGGGGAAGGAAAAACTGTTTTTT. This codes for CASSHGQGKEKLFF. The chain has TRBV4-2 and TRBJ1-4; TRBD1 matches at 9 bases. Germline lookup yields CDR1 LGHNA and CDR2 YNFKEQ. Trimming cost V 3 bases and J 8 bases; bases outside gene matches: 4. This CDR3 is 14 amino acids long.